This TCR beta chain stems from a study of shared clonotypes between healthy human individuals. Produced via immunoSEQ multiplex PCR; TCRdb's table is partial and in-frame only. The sample records some 500,000 clones, 95% to 97% being singletons. Study-wide findings and caveats: A generally larger estimated richness was seen in naive subsets than in memory subsets. A handful of donors held roughly 5% of naive CD4 clonotypes in common.

The V end was cut by 6 bases, the J end by 6 bases, with 17 bases between. CDR1 is MNHNS, CDR2 SASEGT, per germline. The CDR3 spans 14 residues. Of note for this clone: The antigen remains undetermined.

This TCR derives from a woman between 25 and 40 years old in good health. This chain connects TRBV6-1 to TRBJ1-2, with unresolved D. The sequenced material came from naive CD4+ T cells sorted from blood. Subset specified: CD45RA+ positively selected. CDR3 bases: TGTGCCAGCAGCCAGCCCCCGTCGAGGCATGGCTACACCTTC. The encoded protein is CASSQPPSRHGYTF.